This TCR beta chain originates from a study of Graves' ophthalmopathy and Graves' hyperthyroidism. As for the study in general: Before any treatment, peripheral blood was taken at the initial diagnosis.

About this clonotype: The antigen remains unidentified.

RNA transcripts served as template for amplifying TCR beta CDR3 sequences. Investigators did first-round RT-PCR with HTBI primers, then second-round multiplex PCR. TCRdb passed the multiplex PCR reads through MiXCR, listing each CDR3 protein once. The sample holds over 450,000 distinct CDR3 sequences, approximately 14% seen once. Ineligible for inclusion were patients with other autoimmune diseases, uncontrolled infections, pregnancy or lactation. The CDR3 is made up of 13 amino acids. V shed 5 bases, J shed 2 bases, and the junction held 3 bases outside the gene matches. Germline V gene data show CDR1 as DFQATT and CDR2 as SNEGSKA (reference sequence). Study outcomes and limitations: A majority of expanded thyroid clonotypes exceeding 0.001 frequency were likewise present in blood.

The sample taken for sequencing was blood. The sequence came from a woman aged 25 to 39 with Graves' ophthalmopathy. The rearrangement uses TRBV20-1 and TRBJ2-7; 10 bases line up with TRBD2. In DNA form, the CDR3 reads TGCAGTGCTCTCAGCGGGAGGGCCTACGAGCAGTACTTC. It specifies CSALSGRAYEQYF.